The present TCR beta chain was sequenced within a study of blood T cell repertoires in COVID-19. Study in general: Some COVID-19 samples were acute and others convalescent; all came from the United States, Italy and Spain.

Trimming took 4 bases from V and 7 from J; bases not matched to a gene: 16. Germline V gene data show CDR1 as SEHNR and CDR2 as FQNEAQ (reference sequence). The CDR3 spans 17 residues. Method: immunoSEQ multiplex PCR; TCRdb's copy keeps in-frame clones and lacks some. Of 100,000 to 130,000 clones in the sample, 89% are singletons; the top ten hold roughly 4.9%. The chain carries TRBV7-9 and TRBJ1-1; TRBD1 matches 9 bases. What was sequenced was peripheral blood. The receptor comes from a man in his forties with active or convalescent COVID-19. CDR3 region: CASSSLLTGGMGSEAFF. CDR3 nucleotides: TGTGCCAGCAGCTCTTTACTTACAGGGGGCATGGGGAGTGAAGCTTTCTTT.